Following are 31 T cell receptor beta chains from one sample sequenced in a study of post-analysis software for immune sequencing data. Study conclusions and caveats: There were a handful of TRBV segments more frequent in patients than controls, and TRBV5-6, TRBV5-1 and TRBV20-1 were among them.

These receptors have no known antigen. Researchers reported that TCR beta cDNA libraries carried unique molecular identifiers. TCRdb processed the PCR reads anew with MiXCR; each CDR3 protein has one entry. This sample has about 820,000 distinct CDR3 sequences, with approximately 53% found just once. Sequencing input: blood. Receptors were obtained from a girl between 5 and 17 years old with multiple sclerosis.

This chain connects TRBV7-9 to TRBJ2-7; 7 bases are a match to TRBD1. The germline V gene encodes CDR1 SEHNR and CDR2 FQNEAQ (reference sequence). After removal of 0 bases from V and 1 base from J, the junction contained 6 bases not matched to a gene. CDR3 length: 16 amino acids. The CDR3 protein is CASSLARGTDSYEQYF. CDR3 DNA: TGTGCCAGCAGCTTAGCTAGAGGGACAGATTCCTACGAGCAGTACTTC.

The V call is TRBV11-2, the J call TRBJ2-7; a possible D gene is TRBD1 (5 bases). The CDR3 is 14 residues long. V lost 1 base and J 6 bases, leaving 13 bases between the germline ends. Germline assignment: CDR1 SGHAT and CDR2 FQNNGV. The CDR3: CASSLAARVGEQYF. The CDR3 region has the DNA TGTGCCAGCAGCTTAGCCGCCAGGGTAGGCGAGCAGTACTTC.

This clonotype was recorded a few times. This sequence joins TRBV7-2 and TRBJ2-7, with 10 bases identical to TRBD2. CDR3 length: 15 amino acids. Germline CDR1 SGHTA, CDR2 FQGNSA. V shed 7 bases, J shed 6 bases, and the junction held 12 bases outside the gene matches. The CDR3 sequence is CASTMTSGPLGEQYF. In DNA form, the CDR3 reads TGTGCCAGCACCATGACTAGCGGGCCCCTGGGCGAGCAGTACTTC.

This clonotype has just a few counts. Here the CDR3 reads CASSSLGDQPQHF. The CDR3 region has the DNA TGTGCCAGCAGCTCTTTGGGGGATCAGCCCCAGCATTTT. V gene TRBV7-9 combines with J gene TRBJ1-5; a possible D gene is TRBD1 (5 bases). Germline lookup yields CDR1 SEHNR and CDR2 FQNEAQ (reference sequence). CDR3 length equals 13 residues. V lost 4 bases and J lost 5, with 9 bases in between.

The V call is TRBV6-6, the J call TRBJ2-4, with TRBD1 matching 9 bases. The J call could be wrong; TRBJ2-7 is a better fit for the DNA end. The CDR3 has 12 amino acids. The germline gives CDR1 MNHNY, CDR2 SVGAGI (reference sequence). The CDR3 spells CASKDRGYEQYF. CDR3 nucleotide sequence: TGTGCCAGCAAGGACAGGGGCTACGAGCAGTACTTC.

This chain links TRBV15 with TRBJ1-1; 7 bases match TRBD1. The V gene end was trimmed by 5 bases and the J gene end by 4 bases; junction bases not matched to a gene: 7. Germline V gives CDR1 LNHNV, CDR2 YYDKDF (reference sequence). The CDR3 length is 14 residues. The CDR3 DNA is TGTGCCACCAGCCTCTTCAGGGGGACCACTGAAGCTTTCTTT. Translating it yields CATSLFRGTTEAFF.

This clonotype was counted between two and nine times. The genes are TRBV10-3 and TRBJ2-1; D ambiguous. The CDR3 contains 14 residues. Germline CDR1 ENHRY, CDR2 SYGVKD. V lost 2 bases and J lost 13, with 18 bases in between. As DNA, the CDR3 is TGTGCCATCAGTGAGATGGGATCCATCATGGGTCAGTTCTTC. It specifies CAISEMGSIMGQFF.

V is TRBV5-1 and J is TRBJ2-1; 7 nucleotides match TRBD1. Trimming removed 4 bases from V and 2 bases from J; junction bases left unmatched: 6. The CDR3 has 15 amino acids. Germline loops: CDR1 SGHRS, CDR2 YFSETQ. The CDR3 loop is CASSIGQATYNEQFF. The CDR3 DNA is TGCGCCAGCAGCATCGGACAGGCCACCTACAATGAGCAGTTCTTC.

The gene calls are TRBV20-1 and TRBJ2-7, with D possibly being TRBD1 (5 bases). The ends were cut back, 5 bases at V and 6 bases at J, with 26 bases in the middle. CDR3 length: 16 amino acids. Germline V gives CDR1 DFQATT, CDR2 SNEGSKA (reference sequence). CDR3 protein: CSAGRINTGVGVEQYF. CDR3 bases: TGCAGTGCTGGCCGAATAAACACAGGAGTTGGGGTCGAGCAGTACTTC.

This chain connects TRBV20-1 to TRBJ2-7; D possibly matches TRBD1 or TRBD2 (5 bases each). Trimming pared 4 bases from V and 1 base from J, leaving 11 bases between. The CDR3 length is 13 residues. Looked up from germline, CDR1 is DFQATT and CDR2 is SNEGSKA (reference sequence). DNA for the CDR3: TGCAGTGCTAAGCCGGGACCTTCCTACGAGCAGTACTTC. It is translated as CSAKPGPSYEQYF.

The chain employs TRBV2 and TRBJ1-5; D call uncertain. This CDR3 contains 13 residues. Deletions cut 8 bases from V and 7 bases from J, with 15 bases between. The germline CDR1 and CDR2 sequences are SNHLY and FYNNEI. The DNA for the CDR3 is TGTGCCAGCCTGGGGAATTTGGGGCAGCCCCAGCATTTT. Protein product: CASLGNLGQPQHF.

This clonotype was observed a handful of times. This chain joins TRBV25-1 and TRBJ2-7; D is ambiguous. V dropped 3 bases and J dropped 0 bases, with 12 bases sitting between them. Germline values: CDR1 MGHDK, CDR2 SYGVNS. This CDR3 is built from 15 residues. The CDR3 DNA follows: TGTGCCAGCAGTGAGCAATTGCTGGGCTCCTACGAGCAGTACTTC. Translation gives CASSEQLLGSYEQYF.

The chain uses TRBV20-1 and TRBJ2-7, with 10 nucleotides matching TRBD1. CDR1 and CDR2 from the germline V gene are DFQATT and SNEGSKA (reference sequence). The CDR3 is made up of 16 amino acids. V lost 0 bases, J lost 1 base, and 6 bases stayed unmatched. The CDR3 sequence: CSARDRRTGGSYEQYF. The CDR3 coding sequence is TGCAGTGCTAGAGATCGGAGGACAGGGGGATCCTACGAGCAGTACTTC.

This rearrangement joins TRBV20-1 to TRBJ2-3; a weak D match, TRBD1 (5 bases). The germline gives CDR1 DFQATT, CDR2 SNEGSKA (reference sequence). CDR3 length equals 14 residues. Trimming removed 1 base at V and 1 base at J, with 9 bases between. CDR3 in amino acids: CSARGTGGTDTQYF. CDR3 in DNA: TGCAGTGCTAGAGGAACAGGAGGCACAGATACGCAGTATTTT.

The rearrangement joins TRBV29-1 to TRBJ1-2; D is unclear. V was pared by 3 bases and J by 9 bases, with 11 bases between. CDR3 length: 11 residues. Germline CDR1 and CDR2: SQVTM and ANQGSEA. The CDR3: CSVDSVFRYTF. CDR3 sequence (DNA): TGCAGCGTTGATTCGGTTTTTCGCTACACCTTC.

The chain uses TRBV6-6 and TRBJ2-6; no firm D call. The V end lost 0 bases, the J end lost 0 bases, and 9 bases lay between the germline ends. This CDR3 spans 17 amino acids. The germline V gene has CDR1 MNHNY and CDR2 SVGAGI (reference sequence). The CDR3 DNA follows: TGTGCCAGCAGTTACTCCCCACAACTCTCTGGGGCCAACGTCCTGACTTTC. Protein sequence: CASSYSPQLSGANVLTF.

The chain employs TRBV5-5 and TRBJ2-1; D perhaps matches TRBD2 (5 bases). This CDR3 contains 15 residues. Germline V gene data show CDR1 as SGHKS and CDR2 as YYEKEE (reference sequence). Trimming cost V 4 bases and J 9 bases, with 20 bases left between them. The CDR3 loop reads CASSAEGRVESEQFF. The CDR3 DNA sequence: TGTGCCAGCAGCGCCGAGGGTCGAGTCGAGAGTGAGCAGTTCTTC.

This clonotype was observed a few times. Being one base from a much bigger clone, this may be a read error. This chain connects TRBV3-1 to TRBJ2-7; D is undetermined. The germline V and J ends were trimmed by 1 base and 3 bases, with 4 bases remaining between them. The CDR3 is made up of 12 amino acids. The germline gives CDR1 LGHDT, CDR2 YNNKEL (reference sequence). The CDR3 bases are TGTGCCAGCAGCCAAGCGAACTACGAGCAGTACTTC. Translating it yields CASSQANYEQYF.

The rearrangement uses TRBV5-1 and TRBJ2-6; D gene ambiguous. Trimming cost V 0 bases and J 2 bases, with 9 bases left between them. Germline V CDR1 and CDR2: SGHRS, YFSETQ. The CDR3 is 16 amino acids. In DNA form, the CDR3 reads TGCGCCAGCAGCTTGGACGTGGGGACTGGGGCCAACGTCCTGACTTTC. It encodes CASSLDVGTGANVLTF.

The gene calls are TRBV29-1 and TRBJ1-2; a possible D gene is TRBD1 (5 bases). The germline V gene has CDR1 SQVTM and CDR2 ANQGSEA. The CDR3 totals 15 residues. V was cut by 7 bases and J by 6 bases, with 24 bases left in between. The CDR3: CSAGGRVTTSDGYTF. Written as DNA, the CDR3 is TGCAGCGCCGGGGGACGGGTGACAACTTCTGATGGCTACACCTTC.

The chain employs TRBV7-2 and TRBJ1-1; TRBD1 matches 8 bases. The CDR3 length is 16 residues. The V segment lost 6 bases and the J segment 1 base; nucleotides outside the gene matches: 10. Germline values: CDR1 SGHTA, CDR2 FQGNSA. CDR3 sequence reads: CASRKDRGLRNTEAFF. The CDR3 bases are TGTGCCAGCAGGAAAGACAGGGGCCTCAGGAACACTGAAGCTTTCTTT.

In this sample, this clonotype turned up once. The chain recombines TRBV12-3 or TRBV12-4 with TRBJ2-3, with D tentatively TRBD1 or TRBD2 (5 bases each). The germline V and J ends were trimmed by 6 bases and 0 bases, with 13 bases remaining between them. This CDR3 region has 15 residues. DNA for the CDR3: TGTGCCAGCAGGGGACCGGGACCAAGCACAGATACGCAGTATTTT. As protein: CASRGPGPSTDTQYF.

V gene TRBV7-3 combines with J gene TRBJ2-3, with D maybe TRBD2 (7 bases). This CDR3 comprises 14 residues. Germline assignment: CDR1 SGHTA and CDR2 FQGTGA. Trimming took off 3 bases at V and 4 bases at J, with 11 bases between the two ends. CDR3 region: CASSFGGGPDTQYF. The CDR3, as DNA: TGTGCCAGCAGCTTTGGGGGGGGCCCAGATACGCAGTATTTT. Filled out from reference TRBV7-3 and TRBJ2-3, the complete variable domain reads GAGVSQTPSNKVTEKGKYVELRCDPISGHTALYWYRQSLGQGPEFLIYFQGTGAADDSGLPNDRFFAVRPEGSVSTLKIQRTERGDSAVYLCASSFGGGPDTQYFGPGTRLTVL.

The CDR3 sequence is CSASSGITIRETQYF. The CDR3 DNA follows: TGCAGTGCTAGCTCTGGAATCACTATTCGTGAGACCCAGTACTTC. This sequence joins TRBV20-1 and TRBJ2-5; D not certain. V lost 3 bases and J 5 bases, leaving 19 bases between the germline ends. This CDR3 spans 15 amino acids. The germline V gene has CDR1 DFQATT and CDR2 SNEGSKA (reference sequence).

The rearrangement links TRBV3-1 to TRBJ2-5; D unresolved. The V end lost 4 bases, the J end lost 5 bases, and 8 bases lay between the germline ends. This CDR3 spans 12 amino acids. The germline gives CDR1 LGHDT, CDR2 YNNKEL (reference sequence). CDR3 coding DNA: TGTGCCAGCAGCCGAAACTTTGAGACCCAGTACTTC. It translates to CASSRNFETQYF.

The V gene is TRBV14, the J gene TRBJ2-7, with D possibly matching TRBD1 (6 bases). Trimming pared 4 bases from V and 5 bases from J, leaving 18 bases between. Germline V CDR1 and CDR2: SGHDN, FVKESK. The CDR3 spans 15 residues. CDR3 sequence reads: CASSLGQLRRDEQYF. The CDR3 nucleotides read TGTGCCAGCAGCCTTGGACAGCTCCGTCGGGACGAGCAGTACTTC.

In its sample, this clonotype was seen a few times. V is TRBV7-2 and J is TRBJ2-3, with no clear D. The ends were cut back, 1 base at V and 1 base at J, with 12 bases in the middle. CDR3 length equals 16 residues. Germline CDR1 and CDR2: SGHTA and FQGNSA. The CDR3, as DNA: TGTGCCAGCAGCTTAGGCCAGACACAACGCACAGATACGCAGTATTTT. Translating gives CASSLGQTQRTDTQYF.

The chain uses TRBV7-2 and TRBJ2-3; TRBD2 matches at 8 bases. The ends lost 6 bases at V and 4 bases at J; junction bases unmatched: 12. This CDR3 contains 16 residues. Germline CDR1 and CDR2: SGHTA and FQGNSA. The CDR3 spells CASSIRGGYVSDTQYF. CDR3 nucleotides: TGTGCCAGCAGTATCCGGGGGGGCTATGTATCAGATACGCAGTATTTT. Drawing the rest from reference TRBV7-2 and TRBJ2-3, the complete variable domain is GAGVSQSPSNKVTEKGKDVELRCDPISGHTALYWYRQSLGQGLEFLIYFQGNSAPDKSGLPSDRFSAERTGGSVSTLTIQRTQQEDSAVYLCASSIRGGYVSDTQYFGPGTRLTVL.

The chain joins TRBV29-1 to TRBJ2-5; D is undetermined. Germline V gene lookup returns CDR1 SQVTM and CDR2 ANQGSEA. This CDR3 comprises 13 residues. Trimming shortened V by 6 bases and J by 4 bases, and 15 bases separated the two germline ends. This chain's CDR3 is CSVGPGVGETQYF. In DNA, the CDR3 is TGCAGCGTGGGTCCCGGCGTGGGAGAGACCCAGTACTTC.

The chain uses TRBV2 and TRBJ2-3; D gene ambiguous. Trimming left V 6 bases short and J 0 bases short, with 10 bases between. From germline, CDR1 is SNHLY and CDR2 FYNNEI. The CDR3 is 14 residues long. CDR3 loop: CASRGAPSTDTQYF. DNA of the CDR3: TGTGCCAGCAGGGGCGCACCTAGCACAGATACGCAGTATTTT.

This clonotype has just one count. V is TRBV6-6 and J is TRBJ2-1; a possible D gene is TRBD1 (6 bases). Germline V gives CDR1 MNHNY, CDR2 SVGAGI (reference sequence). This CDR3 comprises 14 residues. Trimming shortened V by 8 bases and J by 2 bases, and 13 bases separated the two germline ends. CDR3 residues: CASLPGDTYNEQFF. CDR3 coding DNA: TGTGCCAGCCTCCCAGGGGATACCTACAATGAGCAGTTCTTC.